The clone carrying this T cell receptor (beta chain) was found a few times. Antigen unknown. The CDR3 has 17 residues. Germline CDR1 LGHNA, CDR2 YNFKEQ. The V and J ends lost 1 base and 2 bases, in that order; junction bases with no gene match: 8. Focal radiation and CTLA-4 blockade (ipilimumab) were tested in chemo-refractory metastatic non-small-cell lung cancer patients. The data were taken from a study of radiotherapy plus CTLA-4 blockade in lung cancer. Regarding the study as a whole: An expansion of tumor-derived TCR clones occurred in blood after radiotherapy plus ipilimumab.

Profiling relied on immunoSEQ multiplex PCR, and the TCRdb table lists in-frame clones only, not all of them. The data contain about 60,000 clones, over 65% of them singletons. Sequenced material: peripheral blood, taken from a patient treated with radiotherapy plus ipilimumab. The chain combines TRBV4-2 with TRBJ2-3, with TRBD2 matching 8 bases. This receptor was taken from a human donor with non-small cell lung cancer who had a partial response to radiotherapy plus ipilimumab. The CDR3 is CASSQGGAGGPTDTQYF. The CDR3, as DNA: TGTGCCAGCAGCCAAGGTGGGGCGGGGGGCCCCACAGATACGCAGTATTTT.